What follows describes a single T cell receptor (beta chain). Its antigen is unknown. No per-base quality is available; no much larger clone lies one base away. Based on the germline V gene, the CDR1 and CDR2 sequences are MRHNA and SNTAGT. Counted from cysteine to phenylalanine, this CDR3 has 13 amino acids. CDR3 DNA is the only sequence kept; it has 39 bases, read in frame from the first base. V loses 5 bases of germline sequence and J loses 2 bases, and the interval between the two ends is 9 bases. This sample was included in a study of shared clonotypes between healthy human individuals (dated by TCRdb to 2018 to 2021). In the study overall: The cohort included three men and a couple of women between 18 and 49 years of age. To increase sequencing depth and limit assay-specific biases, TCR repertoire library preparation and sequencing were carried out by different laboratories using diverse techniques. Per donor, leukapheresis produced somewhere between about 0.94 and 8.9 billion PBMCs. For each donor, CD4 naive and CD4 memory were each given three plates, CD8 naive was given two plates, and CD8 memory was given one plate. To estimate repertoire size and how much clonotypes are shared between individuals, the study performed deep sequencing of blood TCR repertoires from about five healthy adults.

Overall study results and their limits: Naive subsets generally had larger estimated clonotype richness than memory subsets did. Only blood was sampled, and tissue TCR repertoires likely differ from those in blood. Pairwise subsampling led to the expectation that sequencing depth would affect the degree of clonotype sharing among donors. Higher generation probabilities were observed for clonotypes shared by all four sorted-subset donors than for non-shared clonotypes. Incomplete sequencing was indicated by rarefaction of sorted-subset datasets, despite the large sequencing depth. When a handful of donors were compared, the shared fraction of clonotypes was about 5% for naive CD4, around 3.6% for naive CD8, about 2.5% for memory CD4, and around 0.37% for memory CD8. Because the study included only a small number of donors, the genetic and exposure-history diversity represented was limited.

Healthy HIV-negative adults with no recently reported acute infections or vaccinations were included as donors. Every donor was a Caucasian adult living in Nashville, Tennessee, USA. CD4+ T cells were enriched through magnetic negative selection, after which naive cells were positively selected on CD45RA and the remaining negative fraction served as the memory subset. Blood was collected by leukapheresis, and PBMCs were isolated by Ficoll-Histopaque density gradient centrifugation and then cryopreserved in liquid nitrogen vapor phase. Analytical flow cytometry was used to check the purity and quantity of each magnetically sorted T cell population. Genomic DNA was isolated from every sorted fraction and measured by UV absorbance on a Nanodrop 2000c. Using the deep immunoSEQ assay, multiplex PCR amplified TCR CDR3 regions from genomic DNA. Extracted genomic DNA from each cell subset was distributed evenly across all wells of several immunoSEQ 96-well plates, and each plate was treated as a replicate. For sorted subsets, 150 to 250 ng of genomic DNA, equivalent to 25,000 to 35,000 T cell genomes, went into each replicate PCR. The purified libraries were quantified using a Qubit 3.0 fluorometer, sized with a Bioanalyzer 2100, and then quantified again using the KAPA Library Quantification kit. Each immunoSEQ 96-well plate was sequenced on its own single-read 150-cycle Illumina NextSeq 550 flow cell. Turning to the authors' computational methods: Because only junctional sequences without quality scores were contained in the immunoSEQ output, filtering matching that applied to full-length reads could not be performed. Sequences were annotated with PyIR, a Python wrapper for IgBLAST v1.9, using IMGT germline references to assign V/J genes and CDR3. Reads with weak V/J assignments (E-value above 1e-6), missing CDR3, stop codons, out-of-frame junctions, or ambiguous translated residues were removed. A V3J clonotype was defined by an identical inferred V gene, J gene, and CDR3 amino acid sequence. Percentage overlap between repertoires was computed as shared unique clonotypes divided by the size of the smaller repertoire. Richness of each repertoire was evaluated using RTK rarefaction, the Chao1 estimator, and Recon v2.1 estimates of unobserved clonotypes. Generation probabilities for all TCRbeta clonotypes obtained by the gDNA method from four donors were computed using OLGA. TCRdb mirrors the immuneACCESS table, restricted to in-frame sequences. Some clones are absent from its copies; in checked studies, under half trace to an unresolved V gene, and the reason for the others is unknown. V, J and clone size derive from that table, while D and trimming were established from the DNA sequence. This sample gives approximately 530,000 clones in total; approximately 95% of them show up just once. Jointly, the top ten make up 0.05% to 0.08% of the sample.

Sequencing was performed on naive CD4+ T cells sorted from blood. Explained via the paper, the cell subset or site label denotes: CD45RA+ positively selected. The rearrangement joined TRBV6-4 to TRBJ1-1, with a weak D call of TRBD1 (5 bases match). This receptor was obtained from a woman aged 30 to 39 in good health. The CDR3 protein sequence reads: CASSKQVNTEAFF. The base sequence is TGTGCCAGCAGTAAACAGGTAAACACTGAAGCTTTCTTT.